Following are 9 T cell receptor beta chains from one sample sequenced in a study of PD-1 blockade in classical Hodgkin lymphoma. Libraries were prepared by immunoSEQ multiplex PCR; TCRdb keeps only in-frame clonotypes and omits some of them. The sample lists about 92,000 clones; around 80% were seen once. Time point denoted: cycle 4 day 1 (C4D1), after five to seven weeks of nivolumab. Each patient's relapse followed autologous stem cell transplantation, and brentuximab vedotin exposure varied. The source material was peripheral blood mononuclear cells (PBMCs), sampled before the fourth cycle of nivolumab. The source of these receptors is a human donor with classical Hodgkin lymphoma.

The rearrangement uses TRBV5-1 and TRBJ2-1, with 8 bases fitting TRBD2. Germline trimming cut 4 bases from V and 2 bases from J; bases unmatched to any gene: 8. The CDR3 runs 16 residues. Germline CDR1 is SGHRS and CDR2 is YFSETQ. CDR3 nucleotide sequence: TGCGCCAGCAGCCTGACGACGGGAGGGCCCTACAATGAGCAGTTCTTC. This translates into CASSLTTGGPYNEQFF.

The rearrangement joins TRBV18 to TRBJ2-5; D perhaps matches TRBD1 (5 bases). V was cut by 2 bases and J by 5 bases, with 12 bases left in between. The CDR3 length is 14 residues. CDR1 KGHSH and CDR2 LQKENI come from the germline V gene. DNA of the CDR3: TGTGCCAGCTCACCAGGGGCACCGGTGGAGACCCAGTACTTC. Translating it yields CASSPGAPVETQYF.

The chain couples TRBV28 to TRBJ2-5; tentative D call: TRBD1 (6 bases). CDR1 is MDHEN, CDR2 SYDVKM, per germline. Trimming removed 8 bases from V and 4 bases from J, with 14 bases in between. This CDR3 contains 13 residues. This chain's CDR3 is CASGRQVLETQYF. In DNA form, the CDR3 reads TGTGCCAGCGGTAGACAGGTGTTAGAGACCCAGTACTTC.

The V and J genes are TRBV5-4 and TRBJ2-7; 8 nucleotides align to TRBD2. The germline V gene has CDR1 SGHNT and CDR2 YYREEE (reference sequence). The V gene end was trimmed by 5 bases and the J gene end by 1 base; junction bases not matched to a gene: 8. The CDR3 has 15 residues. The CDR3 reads CASRGHSGNSYEQYF. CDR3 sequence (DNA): TGTGCCAGCAGGGGTCATAGCGGGAATTCCTACGAGCAGTACTTC.

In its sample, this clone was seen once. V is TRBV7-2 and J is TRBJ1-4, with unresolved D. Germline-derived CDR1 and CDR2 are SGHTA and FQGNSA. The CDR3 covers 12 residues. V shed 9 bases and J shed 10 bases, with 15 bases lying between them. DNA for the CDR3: TGTGCCAGTAGTACACTCGGAGGAAAACTGTTTTTT. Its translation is CASSTLGGKLFF.

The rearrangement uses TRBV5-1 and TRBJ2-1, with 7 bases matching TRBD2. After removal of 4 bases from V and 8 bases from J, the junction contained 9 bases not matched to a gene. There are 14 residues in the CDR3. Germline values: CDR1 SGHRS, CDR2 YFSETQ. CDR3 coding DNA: TGCGCCAGCAGCGAAGCGGGATTAGGGGATGAGCAGTTCTTC. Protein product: CASSEAGLGDEQFF.

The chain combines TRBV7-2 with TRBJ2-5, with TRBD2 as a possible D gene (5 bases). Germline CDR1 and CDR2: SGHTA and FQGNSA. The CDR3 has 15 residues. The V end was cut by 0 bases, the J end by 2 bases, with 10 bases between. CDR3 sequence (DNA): TGTGCCAGCAGCTTAGCTTTGGGGAGTCAAGAGACCCAGTACTTC. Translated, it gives CASSLALGSQETQYF.

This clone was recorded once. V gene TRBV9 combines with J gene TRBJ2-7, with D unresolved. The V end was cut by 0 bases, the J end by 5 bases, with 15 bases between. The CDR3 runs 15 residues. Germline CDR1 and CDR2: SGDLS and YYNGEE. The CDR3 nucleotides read TGTGCCAGCAGCGTAGATGCAGGCCGCAGGAACGAGCAGTACTTC. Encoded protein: CASSVDAGRRNEQYF.

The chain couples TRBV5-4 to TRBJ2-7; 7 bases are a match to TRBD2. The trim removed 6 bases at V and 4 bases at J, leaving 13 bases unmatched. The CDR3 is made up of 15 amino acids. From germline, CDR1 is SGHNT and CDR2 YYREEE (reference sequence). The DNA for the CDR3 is TGTGCCAGCACCCCCTCGGGGGGTAACTCGTACGAGCAGTACTTC. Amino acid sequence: CASTPSGGNSYEQYF. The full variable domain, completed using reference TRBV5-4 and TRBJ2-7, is ETGVTQSPTHLIKTRGQQVTLRCSSQSGHNTVSWYQQALGQGPQFIFQYYREEENGRGNFPPRFSGLQFPNYSSELNVNALELDDSALYLCASTPSGGNSYEQYFGPGTRLTVT.